Listed here are 3 T cell receptor beta chains from one sample, sequenced in a study of blood T cells in healthy people across ages. Combining a sample-barcoded 5' primer with a J-beta primer mix, a second PCR ran for about 7 to 11 cycles. TCRdb re-called the 5' RACE reads through MiXCR, storing one row per CDR3 protein. This table has about 580,000 distinct CDR3 sequences, around half appearing once. The material sequenced was blood. These receptors all come from a man aged 80 or over in good health.

This clonotype was seen more than once but under ten times. The rearrangement joins TRBV5-1 to TRBJ2-1, with 7 bases aligning to TRBD2. V lost 4 bases to trimming and J lost 0 bases; unmatched junction nucleotides: 7. This CDR3 has 16 amino acids. Germline-derived CDR1 and CDR2 are SGHRS and YFSETQ. CDR3 DNA: TGCGCCAGCAGCACCCCCGGGACTACCTCCTACAATGAGCAGTTCTTC. Protein sequence: CASSTPGTTSYNEQFF.

There are many counts of this clonotype. The chain combines TRBV29-1 with TRBJ2-3; D is perhaps TRBD1 (6 bases). The CDR3 runs 14 residues. The germline V and J ends were trimmed by 8 bases and 1 base, with 16 bases remaining between them. Germline V gene sequence: CDR1 SQVTM, CDR2 ANQGSEA. The CDR3 spells CSLRQASGTDTQYF. CDR3 DNA sequence: TGCAGCTTAAGACAGGCGAGTGGCACAGATACGCAGTATTTT.

The chain couples TRBV18 to TRBJ2-5; D unresolved. Trimming pared 1 base from V and 2 bases from J, leaving 11 bases between. Germline V CDR1 and CDR2: KGHSH, LQKENI. The CDR3 is made up of 15 amino acids. The CDR3 reads CASSPLTQVQETQYF. For the CDR3, the DNA is TGTGCCAGCTCACCACTGACGCAGGTTCAAGAGACCCAGTACTTC.